This paragraph reports one T cell receptor beta chain. The specificity of this receptor is unknown. Base qualities are not recorded, but no much larger clone differs from it by a single base. Donors were 39 systemically healthy Caucasian individuals from Russia aged roughly 6 to 95 years. Ten milliliters of peripheral blood were drawn from each donor into EDTA-treated Vacutainer tubes. Ficoll-Paque density-gradient centrifugation was used to isolate PBMCs, with at least 7 million obtained per sample. Trizol reagent was used to extract total RNA from the PBMCs, yielding at least 5.5 micrograms per sample. Naive CD45RAhigh/CD27high T cell percentages were measured by flow cytometry on a PBMC aliquot from every donor. The sample comes from a study of blood T cells in healthy people across ages (dated by TCRdb to 2015 to 2017). In the study overall: Template switching captured roughly one uniquely barcoded TCR beta cDNA molecule per two T cells in model experiments. Age-related changes in TCR beta repertoire diversity were measured in the study by deep sequencing normalized with unique cDNA molecular identifiers. The donors were split into four age groups: young (average 16 years), middle-aged (more than 35), aged (approximately 59) and long-lived (over 75). The study analyzed two additional independent replicas of 1 million unique cDNA reads from the same blood draw for two donors, one aged 18 to 30 and one aged 80 or older. To avoid experimental bias, donors of different ages were distributed randomly across sequencing lanes.

The study at large found these results: A strong correlation was found between observed TCR beta diversity and the percentage of naive T cells measured by flow cytometry. Estimates of total diversity based on one million sequenced T cells were considered lower bounds and underestimates. The CMV infection status of donors was not known, potentially confounding age-related changes in expanded clonotypes. Compared with the aged group, the long-lived group had more naive CD4+ T cells, fewer expanded clones and increased TCR diversity, suggesting age selection. Observed TCR beta diversity per million T cells fell roughly linearly with age, and a significant reduction was already apparent by age roughly 41. Because profiling used bulk unsorted PBMCs, naive and antigen-experienced compartments could not be compared conclusively.

Library preparation employed 5' RACE. The sequencer was an Illumina HiSeq 2500. A second PCR of about 6 to 12 cycles was run with a J-beta primer mix and a sample-barcoded 5' primer. A template-switch 5' adaptor carrying 12 random nucleotides introduced a unique molecular identifier onto each TCR beta cDNA molecule. Each sample yielded at least 2.5 million CDR3-containing paired-end reads. All of the RNA was converted into first-strand cDNA using the Mint cDNA synthesis kit, with a TRBC-specific oligonucleotide serving as the primer. After uracil-DNA glycosylase treatment, a first 18-cycle PCR used universal primers M1SS and BC2_uni_R on all cDNA. Under the source paper's analysis protocol: Normalization of each sample was performed by random selection of 1 million high-quality reads, each carrying a distinct molecular identifier. Instead of being binned into consensus sequences, reads that shared molecular identifiers were thrown out. MiTCR, set to a Q25 quality threshold and the strictest error-elimination algorithm, was used for CDR3 identification, clonotype clustering and error correction. Lower-bound total TCR beta diversity was estimated with a nonparametric unseen species model using Euler transformation. In-frame beta chains were kept once TCRdb had trimmed the public reads at Q25 with fastp and called clones with MiXCR. Entries that share a CDR3 protein sequence are merged under the most common genes and DNA. The V and J calls and clone size are TCRdb's, not the authors'. The sample table records approximately 1.5 million distinct CDR3 sequences; 40% to 45% of these occur just once. The ten largest make up under 5% of the sample.

The germline V and J ends show losses of 6 bases and 7 bases respectively, and no gene match explains 13 bases of the junction. The CDR3 covers 15 residues, taking in both the cysteine and the phenylalanine. Only CDR3 DNA is held: 45 bases, read in frame from base 1. The germline V gene (reference sequence) gives CDR1 as MNHNY and CDR2 as SVGAGI. This sequence uses TRBV6-6 and TRBJ2-7, with TRBD2 identical over 9 junction bases. The source of this sequence is a woman under 30 in good health. The material sequenced was blood. The CDR3 reads as follows: CASRKIAGDYNEQYF. DNA sequence: TGTGCCAGCAGGAAAATAGCGGGGGACTACAATGAGCAGTACTTC.